The T cell receptor (beta chain) described here comes from a study of cytomegalovirus exposure and HLA in healthy donors. The study's findings and limits: Earlier analysis found most TCR beta V segments productive about 87% or about 30% of the time.

Primers: 60 Vbeta forward and 13 Jbeta reverse. Data came from immunoSEQ multiplex PCR; TCRdb stores just in-frame clones and leaves some out. The profile shows 110,000 to 150,000 clones, over 60% of them singletons. About this clone: Antigen: not known.

The CDR3 length is 16 residues. J lost 6 bases, V lost 3 bases, and 7 bases had no gene match. Germline V gene data show CDR1 as LGHNA and CDR2 as YNFKEQ. The sequencing input was PBMCs. V usage is TRBV4-2 and J usage is TRBJ2-3, with TRBD2 identical over 12 bases. The sequence derives from a man in his forties or fifties in good health and CMV-seronegative. Here the CDR3 reads CASSQALAGGEDTQYF. The CDR3 DNA sequence: TGTGCCAGCAGCCAGGCACTAGCGGGGGGTGAGGATACGCAGTATTTT.